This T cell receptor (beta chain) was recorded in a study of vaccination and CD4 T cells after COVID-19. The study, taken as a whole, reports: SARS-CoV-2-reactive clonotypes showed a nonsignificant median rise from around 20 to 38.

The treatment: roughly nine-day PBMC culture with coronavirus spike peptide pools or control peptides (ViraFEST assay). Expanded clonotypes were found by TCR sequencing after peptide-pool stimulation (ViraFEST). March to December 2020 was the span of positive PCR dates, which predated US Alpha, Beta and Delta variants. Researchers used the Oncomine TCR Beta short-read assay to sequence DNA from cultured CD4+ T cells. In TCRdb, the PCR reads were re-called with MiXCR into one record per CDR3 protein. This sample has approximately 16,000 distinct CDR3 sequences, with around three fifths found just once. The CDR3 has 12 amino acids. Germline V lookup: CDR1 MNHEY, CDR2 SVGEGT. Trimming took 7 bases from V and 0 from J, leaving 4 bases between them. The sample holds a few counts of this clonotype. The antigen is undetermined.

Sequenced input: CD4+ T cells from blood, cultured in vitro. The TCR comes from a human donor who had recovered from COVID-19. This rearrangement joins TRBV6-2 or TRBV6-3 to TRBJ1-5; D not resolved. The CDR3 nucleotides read TGTGCCAGCACCACTAGCAATCAGCCCCAGCATTTT. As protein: CASTTSNQPQHF.